The rows below give T cell receptor beta chains drawn from one sample of a study of shared clonotypes between healthy human individuals. Clones were sequenced by immunoSEQ multiplex PCR, and TCRdb holds only the in-frame ones, with some missing. The sample lists 400,000 or so clones; 96% were seen once. The specimen was memory CD8+ T cells sorted from blood. Receptors originate from a man aged 30-40 years in good health. Both conserved end residues are part of each CDR3. The order of the fields is V gene, D gene, J gene, clone size, CDR3 protein, CDR3 DNA. A D gene is named only where the DNA matches it firmly. The listing skips clone size in some rows; elsewhere it reads once, few, many or a size class.

v_gene: TRBV27; d_gene: -; j_gene: TRBJ2-5; abundance: -; CDR3aa: CASTPDPGRLQETQYF; CDR3nt: TGTGCCAGCACCCCTGACCCGGGACGGCTCCAAGAGACCCAGTACTTC
v_gene: TRBV11-1; d_gene: -; j_gene: TRBJ1-2; abundance: once; CDR3aa: CASSLLRGDPTGYTF; CDR3nt: TGTGCCAGCAGCTTACTACGGGGGGACCCCACTGGCTACACCTTC
v_gene: TRBV29-1; d_gene: -; j_gene: TRBJ1-4; abundance: -; CDR3aa: CSVVADNEKLFF; CDR3nt: TGCAGCGTTGTGGCGGACAATGAAAAACTGTTTTTT
v_gene: TRBV15; d_gene: -; j_gene: TRBJ2-1; abundance: -; CDR3aa: CATSRELTDSYNEQFF; CDR3nt: TGTGCCACCAGCAGAGAACTTACAGACTCCTACAATGAGCAGTTCTTC
v_gene: TRBV10-2; d_gene: TRBD2; j_gene: TRBJ2-1; abundance: -; CDR3aa: CASSAGGREREQFF; CDR3nt: TGCGCCAGCAGTGCGGGCGGGAGAGAGCGGGAGCAGTTCTTC
v_gene: TRBV5-1; d_gene: -; j_gene: TRBJ1-2; abundance: -; CDR3aa: CASSFTGNYGYTF; CDR3nt: TGCGCCAGCAGCTTTACGGGTAACTATGGCTACACCTTC
v_gene: TRBV5-4; d_gene: -; j_gene: TRBJ2-2; abundance: -; CDR3aa: CASSLDQNTGELFF; CDR3nt: TGTGCCAGCAGCTTGGATCAGAACACCGGGGAGCTGTTTTTT
v_gene: TRBV5-4; d_gene: TRBD2; j_gene: TRBJ2-1; abundance: once; CDR3aa: CASSEEAGDLNEQFF; CDR3nt: TGTGCCAGCAGCGAGGAAGCGGGAGATCTCAATGAGCAGTTCTTC
v_gene: TRBV25-1; d_gene: TRBD1; j_gene: TRBJ1-6; abundance: -; CDR3aa: CASSTLRDRVSKSPLHF; CDR3nt: TGTGCCAGCAGTACTCTCCGGGACAGGGTATCGAAATCACCCCTCCACTTT
v_gene: TRBV5-6; d_gene: -; j_gene: TRBJ2-2; abundance: -; CDR3aa: CASSLSGGGTLYTGELFF; CDR3nt: TGTGCCAGCAGCTTGTCTGGAGGCGGGACTTTGTACACCGGGGAGCTGTTTTTT
v_gene: TRBV5-4; d_gene: TRBD1; j_gene: TRBJ2-2; abundance: -; CDR3aa: CASSRQGSNTGELFF; CDR3nt: TGTGCCAGCAGCCGACAGGGTTCGAACACCGGGGAGCTGTTTTTT
v_gene: TRBV7-2; d_gene: -; j_gene: TRBJ2-3; abundance: -; CDR3aa: CASSLVPAGSTDTQYF; CDR3nt: TGTGCCAGCAGCTTAGTGCCAGCGGGCAGCACAGATACGCAGTATTTT
v_gene: TRBV10-2; d_gene: -; j_gene: TRBJ1-1; abundance: -; CDR3aa: CASSESSMNTEAFF; CDR3nt: TGCGCCAGCAGTGAGTCGAGTATGAACACTGAAGCTTTCTTT
v_gene: TRBV28; d_gene: TRBD1; j_gene: TRBJ2-7; abundance: -; CDR3aa: CASSRDRGGYEQYF; CDR3nt: TGTGCCAGCAGCCGGGACAGGGGGGGCTACGAGCAGTACTTC
v_gene: TRBV7-2; d_gene: -; j_gene: TRBJ1-1; abundance: -; CDR3aa: CASSFQGQMNTEAFF; CDR3nt: TGTGCCAGCAGCTTTCAAGGACAGATGAACACTGAAGCTTTCTTT
v_gene: TRBV2; d_gene: -; j_gene: TRBJ1-2; abundance: -; CDR3aa: CSVRGWGPYYGYTF; CDR3nt: TGTTCCGTTCGGGGCTGGGGCCCTTACTATGGCTACACCTTC
v_gene: TRBV5-4; d_gene: TRBD2; j_gene: TRBJ2-1; abundance: -; CDR3aa: CASSLAGTSGNEQFF; CDR3nt: TGTGCCAGCAGCTTAGCCGGGACTAGCGGCAATGAGCAGTTCTTC
v_gene: TRBV28; d_gene: -; j_gene: TRBJ1-2; abundance: -; CDR3aa: CASSLGPGIYGYTF; CDR3nt: TGTGCCAGCAGTTTGGGCCCGGGGATCTATGGCTACACCTTC
v_gene: TRBV5-1; d_gene: TRBD1; j_gene: TRBJ2-7; abundance: -; CDR3aa: CASSAGQGYEQYF; CDR3nt: TGCGCCAGCAGCGCGGGACAGGGGTACGAGCAGTACTTC
v_gene: TRBV27; d_gene: TRBD2; j_gene: TRBJ2-1; abundance: once; CDR3aa: CASSLQRSGRTEQFF; CDR3nt: TGTGCCAGCAGTTTACAGCGTAGCGGGAGGACTGAGCAGTTCTTC
v_gene: TRBV19; d_gene: -; j_gene: TRBJ2-7; abundance: -; CDR3aa: CASSTGHSSEQYF; CDR3nt: TGTGCCAGTAGTACAGGGCACTCGTCCGAGCAGTACTTC
v_gene: TRBV7-9; d_gene: TRBD2; j_gene: TRBJ2-1; abundance: once; CDR3aa: CASSLGTSGSREQFF; CDR3nt: TGTGCCAGCAGCTTAGGGACTAGCGGGAGCAGGGAGCAGTTCTTC